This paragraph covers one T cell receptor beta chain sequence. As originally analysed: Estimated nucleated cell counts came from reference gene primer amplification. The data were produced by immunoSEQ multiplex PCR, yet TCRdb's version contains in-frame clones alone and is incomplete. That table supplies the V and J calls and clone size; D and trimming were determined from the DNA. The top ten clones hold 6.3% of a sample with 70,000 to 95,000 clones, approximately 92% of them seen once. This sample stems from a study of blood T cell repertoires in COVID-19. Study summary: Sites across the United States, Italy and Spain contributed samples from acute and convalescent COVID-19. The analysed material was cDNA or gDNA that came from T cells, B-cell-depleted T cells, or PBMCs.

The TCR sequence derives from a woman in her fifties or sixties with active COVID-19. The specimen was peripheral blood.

The CDR3 is CAWRTDHEKLFF. The CDR3, as DNA: TGTGCCTGGCGGACAGATCACGAAAAACTGTTTTTT. The chain carries TRBV30 and TRBJ1-4; the D gene is possibly TRBD1 (6 bases). The CDR3 extends over 12 amino acids. From germline, CDR1 is GTSNPN and CDR2 SVGIG (reference sequence). V lost 5 bases to trimming and J lost 8 bases, with 12 bases between them.